The 9 T cell receptor beta chains given below trace back to one sample, sequenced in a study of blood T cell repertoires in COVID-19. The assay was immunoSEQ multiplex PCR, and TCRdb's table has in-frame clones only and misses some. The data contain 250,000 or so clones, about four fifths of them seen just once; the ten biggest clones take up roughly 1.8%. The sequenced sample was PBMCs or T cells enriched from blood (not recorded which). These receptors came from a man aged 60 to 75 who had recovered from COVID-19.

The chain carries TRBV9 and TRBJ1-1; D possibly corresponds to TRBD1 (6 bases). V lost 4 bases and J lost 3, with 22 bases in between. Germline loops: CDR1 SGDLS, CDR2 YYNGEE. This CDR3 has 17 amino acids. The CDR3 nucleotides are TGTGCCAGCAGCCCTCGGGGGGGGCCCCCGGGGGACACTGAAGCTTTCTTT. Protein product: CASSPRGGPPGDTEAFF.

The chain joins TRBV7-9 to TRBJ1-3; no clear D. Trimming removed 5 bases at V and 1 base at J, with 9 bases between. This CDR3 spans 14 amino acids. The germline V gene encodes CDR1 SEHNR and CDR2 FQNEAQ (reference sequence). The CDR3 loop is CASSRVTSGNTIYF. CDR3 coding DNA: TGTGCCAGCAGCCGGGTAACTTCTGGAAACACCATATATTTT.

This chain joins TRBV5-1 and TRBJ2-5; 9 nucleotides match TRBD1. Germline CDR1 SGHRS, CDR2 YFSETQ. The CDR3 sequence is 14 residues long. The trim removed 3 bases at V and 3 bases at J, leaving 3 bases unmatched. This CDR3 reads CASSYRDREETQYF. The CDR3 nucleotides are TGCGCCAGCAGCTACCGGGACAGGGAAGAGACCCAGTACTTC.

The chain uses TRBV21-1 and TRBJ1-2; TRBD1 was called by the table and not checked on the DNA. TRBV21-1 is termed a pseudogene. The CDR3 totals 17 residues. CDR3 loop: CASLGQQKHQDRYGYTF. CDR3 in DNA: TGTGCCAGCTTGGGGCAGCAAAAACATCAAGACAGATATGGCTACACCTTC.

V usage is TRBV19 and J usage is TRBJ1-2, with 10 bases fitting TRBD1. The V and J ends lost 7 bases and 4 bases, in that order; junction bases with no gene match: 12. The germline V gene has CDR1 LNHDA and CDR2 SQIVND (reference sequence). The CDR3 runs to 16 residues. The CDR3 is CASTKYSTGGPYGYTF. As DNA, the CDR3 is TGTGCCAGTACCAAATACTCGACAGGGGGCCCCTATGGCTACACCTTC.

The chain is built from TRBV4-2 and TRBJ1-2; D is possibly TRBD1 (6 bases). The germline V gene has CDR1 LGHNA and CDR2 YNFKEQ. There are 16 residues in the CDR3. The ends were cut back, 0 bases at V and 7 bases at J, with 18 bases in the middle. The CDR3 here is CASSQEAGRGFGGYTF. The CDR3 nucleotides are TGTGCCAGCAGCCAAGAGGCAGGCAGGGGTTTCGGTGGCTACACCTTC.

The J gene is TRBJ2-7, the V gene TRBV7-2; tentatively, D is TRBD2 (5 bases). This CDR3 contains 13 residues. Trimming shortened V by 3 bases and J by 7 bases, and 13 bases separated the two germline ends. Per germline, CDR1 SGHTA and CDR2 FQGNSA. Written as DNA, the CDR3 is TGTGCCAGCAGCTTTCAGTCCCCGGGGGAGCAGTACTTC. Its protein is CASSFQSPGEQYF.

The V call is TRBV19, the J call TRBJ1-2; a possible D gene is TRBD1 (6 bases). V gave up 5 bases and J gave up 7 bases, with 14 bases separating them. The V gene's germline CDR1 is LNHDA and CDR2 SQIVND (reference sequence). CDR3 size: 13 residues. The CDR3 protein is CASSPRQAPGYTF. The CDR3 nucleotides are TGTGCCAGTAGTCCACGACAGGCTCCTGGCTACACCTTC.

This clone was seen a single time. J is TRBJ1-1 and V is TRBV4-3, with D uncertain. The length of the CDR3 is 15 residues. Trimming shortened V by 3 bases and J by 2 bases, and 13 bases separated the two germline ends. Germline CDR1 LGHNA, CDR2 YSLEER. The CDR3: CASSQGRVPNTEAFF. CDR3 nucleotides: TGCGCCAGCAGCCAGGGGAGGGTCCCTAACACTGAAGCTTTCTTT.